The source of this T cell receptor (beta chain) is a study of T cell repertoires in aging, cancer and after chemotherapy. In the study overall: Clear clonal overlap appeared across healthy donor samples taken over several months to years. Regarding the study as a whole: Healthy donors lost TCR diversity with age mainly through richness, cancer patients through richness and evenness. In each cancer cohort, median generation probability increased across chemotherapy, suggesting thymic output rebounded. Untreated cancer patients had significantly lower blood TCR diversity than age-matched healthy donors.

Peripheral blood genomic DNA, not sorted cells or RNA, was the template. V lost 10 bases to trimming and J lost 5 bases, with 20 bases between them. The CDR3 has 14 amino acids. CDR1 is SGHNT, CDR2 YYREEE, per germline (reference sequence). About this clonotype: Its antigen is not identified.

A mixed TRB-A/B primer pool amplified rearranged TRB by multiplex touch-down PCR. TCRdb independently ran MiXCR on the multiplex PCR reads; one entry per CDR3 protein. The table records roughly 9,000 distinct CDR3 sequences, around a third of them present only once. The chain uses TRBV5-4 and TRBJ2-3, with a tentative D call TRBD2 (5 bases). This clonotype originated in a human donor in good health. The donor label of this sample is uncertain. The sample comprised blood. The CDR3 sequence is CAGGRTPLVDTQYF. For the CDR3, the DNA is TGTGCCGGTGGAAGGACTCCACTCGTAGATACGCAGTATTTT.